This entry features one T cell receptor beta chain sequence. Its cognate antigen is unknown. The V end lost 5 bases, the J end lost 3 bases, and 16 bases lay between the germline ends. The CDR3 covers 15 residues. Germline V gene sequence: CDR1 MDHEN, CDR2 SYDVKM. The data were taken from a study of cytomegalovirus exposure and HLA in healthy donors. Study-level findings and limits: Confirmation was obtained in vitro that three CMV-associated chains are specific for CMV antigens. Within a later analysis, the majority of CMV-associated TCR beta chains appeared HLA-restricted. Some V segments, including TRBV6-2 and TRBV6-3, were excluded as indistinguishable.

Primers for the PCR totalled 60 Vbeta and 13 Jbeta. Here immunoSEQ multiplex PCR was the method, and the copy in TCRdb shows in-frame clones only, minus some. The table lists under 200,000 clones, roughly 78% of them singletons. What was sequenced was PBMCs. This clonotype was obtained from a woman aged 40 to 50 in good health and CMV-seronegative. The V gene is TRBV28, the J gene TRBJ1-2; tentative D call: TRBD1 (6 bases). In DNA, the CDR3 is TGTGCCAGCAGTCCCTTCCGGACAGAGTACTATGGCTACACCTTC. It is translated as CASSPFRTEYYGYTF.